This T cell receptor beta chain was identified during a study of cytomegalovirus exposure and HLA in healthy donors. Study-wide points: In a later analysis, first-cohort TCR clusters were found to tend to co-occur in the 120 or so validation repertoires.

The donors belonged to the roughly 120-subject validation cohort, separate from the roughly 720-subject first cohort. Here immunoSEQ multiplex PCR was the method, and the copy in TCRdb shows in-frame clones only, minus some. Of 150,000 to 200,000 clones listed, approximately 83% are singletons. This clone came up once. Its antigen is as yet unknown. CDR3 length: 14 residues. The V end was cut by 7 bases, the J end by 3 bases, with 16 bases between. Germline CDR1 is SGHRS and CDR2 is YFSETQ. The genes are TRBV5-1 and TRBJ1-1; D is uncertain. The sample comprised PBMCs. This TCR came from a woman under 30 in good health and CMV-seropositive. CDR3 nucleotides: TGCGCCAGCGCCCCCTCTAGGAGTTACACTGAAGCTTTCTTT. As protein: CASAPSRSYTEAFF. Combining the CDR3 with reference TRBV5-1 and TRBJ1-1 gives the whole variable domain KAGVTQTPRYLIKTRGQQVTLSCSPISGHRSVSWYQQTPGQGLQFLFEYFSETQRNKGNFPGRFSGRQFSNSRSEMNVSTLELGDSALYLCASAPSRSYTEAFFGQGTRLTVV.